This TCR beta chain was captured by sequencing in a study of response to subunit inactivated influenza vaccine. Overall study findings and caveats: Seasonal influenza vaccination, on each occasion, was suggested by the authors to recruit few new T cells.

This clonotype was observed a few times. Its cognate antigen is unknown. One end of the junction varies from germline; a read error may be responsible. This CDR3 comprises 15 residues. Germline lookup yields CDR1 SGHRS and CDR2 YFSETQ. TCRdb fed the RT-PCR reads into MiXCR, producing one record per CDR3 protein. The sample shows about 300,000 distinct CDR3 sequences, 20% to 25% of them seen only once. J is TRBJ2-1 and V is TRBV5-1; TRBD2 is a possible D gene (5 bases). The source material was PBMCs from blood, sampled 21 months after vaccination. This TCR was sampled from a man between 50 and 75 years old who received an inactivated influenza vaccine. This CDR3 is CASSSSPTIYNEQFF. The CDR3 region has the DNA TGCGCCAGCAGCTCTAGCCCTACTATATACAATGAGCAGTTCTTT.